This TCR beta chain comes out of a study of spatial heterogeneity in lung cancer. Overall study results and limits: Relative to follow-up, resection was when ubiquitous expanded tumor TCRs appeared more in blood.

TCRdb redid the calling of the 5' RACE reads with MiXCR, one entry per CDR3 protein. The table shows 45,000 to 65,000 distinct CDR3 sequences, with about 7% occurring only once. Germline V lookup: CDR1 LGHDT, CDR2 YNNKEL (reference sequence). This CDR3 is built from 13 residues. This clonotype was detected ten times or more. Its matching antigen is unknown. Relative to the germline gene, one junction end is altered; a read error may explain this. Noted time point: sample taken at primary tumor resection. Unsorted samples of tumor, nontumor lung or frozen PBMC had their whole RNA sequenced. This material consisted of PBMCs, taken at surgery. The receptor's source is a female donor with early-stage non-small cell lung cancer. V usage is TRBV3-1 and J usage is TRBJ1-3, with D perhaps TRBD1 (5 bases). CDR3 amino acids: CASCQGSGNTIYF. The CDR3 nucleotides read TGTGCCAGCTGCCAGGGAAGTGGAAACACCATATATTTT.